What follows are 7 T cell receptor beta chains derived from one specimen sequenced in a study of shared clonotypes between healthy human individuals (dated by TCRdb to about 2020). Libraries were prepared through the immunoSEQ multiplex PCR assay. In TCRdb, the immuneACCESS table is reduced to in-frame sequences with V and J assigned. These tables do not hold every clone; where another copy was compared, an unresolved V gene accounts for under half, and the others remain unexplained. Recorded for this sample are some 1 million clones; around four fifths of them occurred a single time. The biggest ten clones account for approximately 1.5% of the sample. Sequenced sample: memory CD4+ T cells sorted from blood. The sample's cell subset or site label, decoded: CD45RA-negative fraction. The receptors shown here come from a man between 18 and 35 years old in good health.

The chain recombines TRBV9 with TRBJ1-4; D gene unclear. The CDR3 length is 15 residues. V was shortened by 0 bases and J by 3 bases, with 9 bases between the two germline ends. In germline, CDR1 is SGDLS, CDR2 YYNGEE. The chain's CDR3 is CASSVEGRPNEKLFF. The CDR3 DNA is TGTGCCAGCAGCGTAGAGGGCAGGCCTAATGAAAAACTGTTTTTT.

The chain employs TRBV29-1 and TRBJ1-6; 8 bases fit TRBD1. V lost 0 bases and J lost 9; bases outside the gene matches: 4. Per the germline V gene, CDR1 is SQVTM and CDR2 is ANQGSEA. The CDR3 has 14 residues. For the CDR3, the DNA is TGCAGCGTTGAAGATCGGGACAGGAGTTCACCCCTCCACTTT. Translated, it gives CSVEDRDRSSPLHF.

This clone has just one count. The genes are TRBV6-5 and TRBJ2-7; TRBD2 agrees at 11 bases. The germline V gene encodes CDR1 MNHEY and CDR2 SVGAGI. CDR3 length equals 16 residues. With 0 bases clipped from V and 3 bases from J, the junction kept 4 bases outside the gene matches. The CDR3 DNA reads TGTGCCAGCAGTTACTCCGGACTAGCGGGTCACTACGAGCAGTACTTC. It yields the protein CASSYSGLAGHYEQYF.

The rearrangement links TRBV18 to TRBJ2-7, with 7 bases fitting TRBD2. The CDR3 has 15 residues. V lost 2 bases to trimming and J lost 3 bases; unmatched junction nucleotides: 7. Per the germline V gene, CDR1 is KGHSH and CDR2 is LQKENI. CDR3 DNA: TGTGCCAGCTCACCAGAGGCGGGGGTAATCTACGAGCAGTACTTC. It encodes CASSPEAGVIYEQYF.

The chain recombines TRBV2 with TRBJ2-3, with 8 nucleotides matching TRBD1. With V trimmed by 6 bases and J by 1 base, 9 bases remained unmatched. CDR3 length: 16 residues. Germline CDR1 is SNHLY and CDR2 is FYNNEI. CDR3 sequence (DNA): TGTGCCAGCAGGCGAGGACAGGGTGGAGGCACAGATACGCAGTATTTT. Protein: CASRRGQGGGTDTQYF.

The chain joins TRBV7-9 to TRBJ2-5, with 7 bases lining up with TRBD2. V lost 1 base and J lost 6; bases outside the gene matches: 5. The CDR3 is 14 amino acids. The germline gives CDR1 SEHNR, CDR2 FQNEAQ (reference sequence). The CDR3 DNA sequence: TGTGCCAGCAGCTTAGAGATGGGAGGGAAGACCCAGTACTTC. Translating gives CASSLEMGGKTQYF.

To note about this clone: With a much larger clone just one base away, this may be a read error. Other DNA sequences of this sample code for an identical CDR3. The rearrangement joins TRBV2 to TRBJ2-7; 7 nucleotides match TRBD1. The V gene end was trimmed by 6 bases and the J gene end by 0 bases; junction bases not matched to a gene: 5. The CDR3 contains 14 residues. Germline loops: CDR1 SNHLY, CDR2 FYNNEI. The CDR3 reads CASRGDRNSYEQYF. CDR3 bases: TGTGCCAGCAGGGGGGACAGAAACTCCTACGAGCAGTACTTC.